The 10 T cell receptor beta chains given below trace back to one sample, sequenced in a study of T cells after yellow fever vaccination (dated by TCRdb to the late 2010s). Reading the label with the study, this specimen's treatment or condition is: live attenuated yellow fever vaccine strain. Libraries were built with 5' RACE. Sequencing instrument: Illumina HiSeq 2500. In TCRdb, the public reads were trimmed at Q25 with fastp and aligned with MiXCR, with productive beta chains retained. Rows are unified per CDR3 protein, each entry keeping the most common DNA and genes. Recorded for this sample are 450,000 to 650,000 distinct CDR3 sequences; around an eighth of them occurred a single time. Jointly, the top ten make up 11% to 15% of the sample. The sample here was PBMCs, taken on the day of the yellow fever booster vaccination. All receptors derive from a man younger than 45 who received the YFV17D yellow fever vaccine.

This clonotype was counted between two and nine times. The CDR3 DNA follows: TGCAGTGCCACAAAAGGGACAGTAGATCAGCCCCAGCATTTT. This encodes CSATKGTVDQPQHF. The V gene is TRBV20-1, the J gene TRBJ1-5, with TRBD1 matching over 7 bases. The germline gives CDR1 DFQATT, CDR2 SNEGSKA (reference sequence). CDR3 length: 14 amino acids. Trimming cost V 6 bases and J 5 bases; bases outside gene matches: 10.

This clonotype was seen repeatedly, ten times or more. V gene TRBV18 combines with J gene TRBJ1-3, with D uncertain. The CDR3 has 16 amino acids. V was pared by 0 bases and J by 2 bases, with 11 bases between. Germline CDR1 reads KGHSH; CDR2 reads LQKENI. In nucleotides, the CDR3 is TGTGCCAGCTCACCACCGGTGGGTATGGCTGGAAACACCATATATTTT. Its translation is CASSPPVGMAGNTIYF.

The chain combines TRBV20-1 with TRBJ1-6; 7 bases align to TRBD1. The V gene's germline CDR1 is DFQATT and CDR2 SNEGSKA (reference sequence). The J segment lost 10 bases and the V segment lost 3 bases, leaving 9 bases of the junction unmatched. This CDR3 spans 14 amino acids. The DNA of the CDR3 is TGCAGTGCTAGGGCTGACAGGGCTCACTCACCCCTCCACTTT. Amino acids: CSARADRAHSPLHF.

This chain uses TRBV20-1 with TRBJ2-1, with 11 positions matching TRBD2. Germline CDR1 is DFQATT and CDR2 is SNEGSKA (reference sequence). V was clipped by 6 bases and J by 1 base; unmatched bases: 8. CDR3 length: 16 amino acids. The DNA of the CDR3 is TGCAGTGCAGTAACTAGCGGGAGTGTTTCCTACAATGAGCAGTTCTTC. It is translated as CSAVTSGSVSYNEQFF.

The rearrangement uses TRBV5-4 and TRBJ2-5, with a possible D match to TRBD2 (7 bases). CDR3 length equals 15 residues. The germline V gene has CDR1 SGHNT and CDR2 YYREEE (reference sequence). V lost 2 bases and J 6 bases, leaving 17 bases between the germline ends. CDR3 DNA sequence: TGTGCCAGCAGCTTTGGGGGGGCGCTTATGCAGACCCAGTACTTC. Its protein product is CASSFGGALMQTQYF.

The J gene is TRBJ2-5, the V gene TRBV4-3; 10 nucleotides line up with TRBD1. CDR3 length: 15 amino acids. Unmatched junction bases numbered 6, after V lost 3 bases and J lost 5 bases. Germline assignment: CDR1 LGHNA and CDR2 YSLEER. CDR3 region: CASSQDGQGGETQYF. As DNA, the CDR3 is TGCGCCAGCAGCCAGGATGGACAGGGGGGGGAGACCCAGTACTTC.

This chain connects TRBV24-1 to TRBJ2-1; 12 bases map to TRBD2. There are 16 residues in the CDR3. CDR1 and CDR2 from the germline V gene are KGHDR and SFDVKD. J was trimmed by 3 bases and V by 5 bases; bases with no gene match: 4. In DNA, the CDR3 is TGTGCCACCAGTGGCCCGACTAGCGGGAGCTACAATGAGCAGTTCTTC. Its protein product is CATSGPTSGSYNEQFF.

The gene calls are TRBV20-1 and TRBJ2-7; 11 nucleotides agree with TRBD2. J gave up 6 bases and V 3 bases, and 7 bases lay outside the gene matches. Germline-derived CDR1 and CDR2 are DFQATT and SNEGSKA (reference sequence). This CDR3 spans 14 amino acids. CDR3 region: CSASTVLAGAEQYF. The DNA for the CDR3 is TGCAGTGCTAGTACTGTACTAGCGGGAGCCGAGCAGTACTTC.

A few counts support this clonotype. The chain joins TRBV2 to TRBJ1-5, with 8 bases that match TRBD1. Trimming at V came to 6 bases and at J to 6 bases, leaving 10 bases not matched to a gene. Germline V gene lookup returns CDR1 SNHLY and CDR2 FYNNEI. CDR3 size: 15 residues. The CDR3 nucleotides are TGTGCCAGCAGCGCTTCGGGACAGGCACGTCAGCCCCAGCATTTT. It translates to CASSASGQARQPQHF.

This clonotype was counted a few times. The chain has TRBV7-3 and TRBJ2-6; no reliable D call. The germline V gene encodes CDR1 SGHTA and CDR2 FQGTGA. The CDR3 contains 14 residues. Trimming pared 0 bases from V and 2 bases from J, leaving 2 bases between. The CDR3 bases are TGTGCCAGCAGCTTAACCCCTGGGGCCAACGTCCTGACTTTC. It codes for CASSLTPGANVLTF.